The 10 T cell receptor beta chains below come from one sample, sequenced in a study of cytomegalovirus exposure and HLA in healthy donors. PCR primers comprised 60 Vbeta and 13 Jbeta primers. Using immunoSEQ multiplex PCR, the repertoire was profiled, and TCRdb retains in-frame clones only, with some absent. Among 35,000 to 40,000 clones listed, about half were seen once. Sequencing used PBMCs. Receptors originate from a middle-aged woman in good health and CMV-seropositive.

This chain joins TRBV5-1 and TRBJ2-3; 9 nucleotides align to TRBD2. The length of the CDR3 is 16 residues. Germline CDR1 is SGHRS and CDR2 is YFSETQ. V shed 0 bases and J 2 bases; nucleotides not matched to a gene: 4. The CDR3 bases are TGCGCCAGCAGCTTGGGGCTAGCGGGGATCACAGATACGCAGTATTTT. It codes for CASSLGLAGITDTQYF.

J is TRBJ1-1 and V is TRBV9; 7 positions agree with TRBD1. Trimming removed 0 bases from V and 5 bases from J; junction bases left unmatched: 7. This CDR3 has 15 residues. Germline V gene sequence: CDR1 SGDLS, CDR2 YYNGEE. The DNA of the CDR3 is TGTGCCAGCAGCGTAGAGATAGGGGGCTCGACTGAAGCTTTCTTT. Protein sequence: CASSVEIGGSTEAFF. Filled out from reference TRBV9 and TRBJ1-1, the complete variable domain reads DSGVTQTPKHLITATGQRVTLRCSPRSGDLSVYWYQQSLDQGLQFLIQYYNGEERAKGNILERFSAQQFPDLHSELNLSSLELGDSALYFCASSVEIGGSTEAFFGQGTRLTVV.

The V gene is TRBV4-1, the J gene TRBJ1-3; D is uncertain. The CDR3 loop spans 15 amino acids. Germline assignment: CDR1 MGHRA and CDR2 YSYEKL. With 2 bases removed from V and 0 bases from J, the gap between germline ends came to 8 bases. The CDR3 bases are TGCGCCAGCAGCCAATACATAAGCTCTGGAAACACCATATATTTT. Protein product: CASSQYISSGNTIYF.

CDR3 nucleotide sequence: TGTGCCAGCAGCTCCCGCGACGGGAGCAATGAGCAGTTCTTC. Protein product: CASSSRDGSNEQFF. This chain connects TRBV11-3 to TRBJ2-1; D might be TRBD2 (6 bases). V was clipped by 4 bases and J by 6 bases, with 13 bases between them. Germline V gene data show CDR1 as SGHNT and CDR2 as YENEEA. This CDR3 has 14 amino acids.

The V gene is TRBV6-1, the J gene TRBJ1-1; no clear D gene. The CDR3 has 13 residues. The V and J ends lost 6 bases and 2 bases respectively, with 10 bases between them. Germline values: CDR1 MNHNS, CDR2 SASEGT. The CDR3: CASSQEANTEAFF. The DNA for the CDR3 is TGTGCCAGCAGCCAGGAAGCCAACACTGAAGCTTTCTTT.

This clone was counted between two and nine times. V gene TRBV7-9 combines with J gene TRBJ2-7, with D hard to call. CDR3 size: 14 residues. CDR1 is SEHNR, CDR2 FQNEAQ, per germline (reference sequence). Trimming left V 6 bases short and J 6 bases short, with 18 bases between. CDR3 sequence (DNA): TGTGCCAGCAGTCCCTACTCGGGTGGCGCCGAGCAGTACTTC. Translation: CASSPYSGGAEQYF.

This clone was found a few times. The chain employs TRBV14 and TRBJ1-1; D is possibly TRBD1 (6 bases). Germline values: CDR1 SGHDN, CDR2 FVKESK. The CDR3 spans 15 residues. V lost 1 base, J lost 5 bases, and 14 bases lay in between. CDR3 nucleotide sequence: TGTGCCAGCAGCCAAGCAGGGGCGTTGGGTACTGAAGCTTTCTTT. Amino acid sequence: CASSQAGALGTEAFF.

J is TRBJ1-1 and V is TRBV5-4, with D unclear. Germline CDR1 reads SGHNT; CDR2 reads YYREEE (reference sequence). This CDR3 has 13 amino acids. V lost 2 bases to trimming and J lost 1 base, with 6 bases between them. CDR3 protein: CASSFLANTEAFF. CDR3 bases: TGTGCCAGCAGCTTTTTGGCGAACACTGAAGCTTTCTTT.

V usage is TRBV4-2 and J usage is TRBJ2-7; no clear D gene. The CDR3 is made up of 15 amino acids. Germline lookup yields CDR1 LGHNA and CDR2 YNFKEQ. V lost 4 bases to trimming and J lost 1 base, with 14 bases between them. DNA for the CDR3: TGTGCCAGCAGCCTAACTCGGGTAATGTCCTACGAGCAGTACTTC. This encodes CASSLTRVMSYEQYF.

This clone has just one count. This chain links TRBV29-1 with TRBJ2-3, with TRBD1 identical over 7 bases. There are 12 residues in the CDR3. V lost 5 bases and J lost 7; bases outside the gene matches: 6. Per germline, CDR1 SQVTM and CDR2 ANQGSEA. CDR3 protein: CSVPTGSNTQYF. The CDR3 DNA reads as TGCAGCGTTCCGACAGGGTCCAATACGCAGTATTTT.